The clone carrying this TCR beta chain was seen repeatedly, ten times or more. No antigen is known for it. The sample comes from a study of identical twins. Notes on the study in general: Invariant MAIT and iNKT cells could partly confound zero-insertion analyses. Reduced insertions were recorded for abundant cord blood beta clonotypes, with no such pattern in memory repertoires.

Healthy Caucasians supplied all donations. MiXCR, applied by TCRdb to the 5' RACE reads, yields one record per CDR3 protein. The data show approximately 690,000 distinct CDR3 sequences, with roughly 6% seen just once and approximately 2% held by the top ten. Germline-derived CDR1 and CDR2 are MGHDK and SYGVNS. V shed 2 bases and J 4 bases; nucleotides not matched to a gene: 2. The CDR3 is made up of 14 amino acids. This clonotype was sampled from a man between 18 and 29 years old in good health. Sequences were obtained from naive T cells sorted from blood. This rearrangement joins TRBV25-1 to TRBJ2-1; 7 bases are shared with TRBD2. The CDR3 region has the DNA TGTGCCAGCAGTGAACTAGCGGATTACAATGAGCAGTTCTTC. It specifies CASSELADYNEQFF.